The T cell receptor beta chain described here comes from a study of radiotherapy plus CTLA-4 blockade in lung cancer. Repertoires were generated with immunoSEQ multiplex PCR, while TCRdb's copy carries only in-frame clones and drops some. The sample consists of about 33,000 clones, 75% to 90% of them appearing once. Germline loops: CDR1 MNHEY, CDR2 SMNVEV (reference sequence). The CDR3 covers 16 residues. V lost 5 bases and J lost 2; bases outside the gene matches: 10. The chain links TRBV27 to TRBJ1-2; 8 nucleotides agree with TRBD1. The input for sequencing was peripheral blood, taken from a patient treated with radiotherapy plus ipilimumab. This sequence was found in a human donor with non-small cell lung cancer that progressed on radiotherapy plus ipilimumab. The CDR3, as DNA: TGTGCCAGCAGTCCCTCCGGGACAGGATGGAACTATGGCTACACCTTC. It specifies CASSPSGTGWNYGYTF.